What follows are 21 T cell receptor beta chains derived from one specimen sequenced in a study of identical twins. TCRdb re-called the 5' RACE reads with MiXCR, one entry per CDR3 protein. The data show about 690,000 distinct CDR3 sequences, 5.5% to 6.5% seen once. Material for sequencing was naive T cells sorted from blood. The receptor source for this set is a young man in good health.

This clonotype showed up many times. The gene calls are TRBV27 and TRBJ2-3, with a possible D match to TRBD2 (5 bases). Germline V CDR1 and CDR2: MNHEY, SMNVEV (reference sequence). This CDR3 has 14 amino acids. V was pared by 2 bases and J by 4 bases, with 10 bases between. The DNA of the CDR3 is TGTGCCAGCAGTTTAGAACGGGAAGCAGATACGCAGTATTTT. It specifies CASSLEREADTQYF.

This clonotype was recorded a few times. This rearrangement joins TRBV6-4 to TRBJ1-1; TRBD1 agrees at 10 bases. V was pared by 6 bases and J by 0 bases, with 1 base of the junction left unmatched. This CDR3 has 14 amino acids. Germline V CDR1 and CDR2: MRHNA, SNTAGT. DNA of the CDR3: TGTGCCAGCAGGGGACAGGGGTTGAACACTGAAGCTTTCTTT. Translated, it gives CASRGQGLNTEAFF.

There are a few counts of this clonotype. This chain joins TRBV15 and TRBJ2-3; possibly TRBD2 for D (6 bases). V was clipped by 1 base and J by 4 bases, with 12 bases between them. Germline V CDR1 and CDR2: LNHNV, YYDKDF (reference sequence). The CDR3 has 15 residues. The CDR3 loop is CATSRVPGVPDTQYF. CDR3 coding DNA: TGTGCCACCAGCAGAGTCCCGGGAGTTCCAGATACGCAGTATTTT. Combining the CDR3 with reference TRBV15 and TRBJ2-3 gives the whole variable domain DAMVIQNPRYQVTQFGKPVTLSCSQTLNHNVMYWYQQKSSQAPKLLFHYYDKDFNNEADTPDNFQSRRPNTSFCFLDIRSPGLGDTAMYLCATSRVPGVPDTQYFGPGTRLTVL.

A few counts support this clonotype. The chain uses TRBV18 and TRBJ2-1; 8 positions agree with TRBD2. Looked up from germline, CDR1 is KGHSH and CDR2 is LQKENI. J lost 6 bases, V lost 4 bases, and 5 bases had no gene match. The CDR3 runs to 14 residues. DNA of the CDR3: TGTGCCAGCTCACAGGGGACTAGTGTCAATGAGCAGTTCTTC. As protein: CASSQGTSVNEQFF.

Written as DNA, the CDR3 is TGCGCCAGCAGCCAAGGTCTGTCCGGGGGGGACGAGCAGTACGTC. Translated: CASSQGLSGGDEQYV. The rearrangement joins TRBV4-1 to TRBJ2-7; 8 bases are shared with TRBD2. The germline gives CDR1 MGHRA, CDR2 YSYEKL. This CDR3 has 15 residues. V trimming: 1 base; J trimming: 5 bases; junction bases outside the gene matches: 7.

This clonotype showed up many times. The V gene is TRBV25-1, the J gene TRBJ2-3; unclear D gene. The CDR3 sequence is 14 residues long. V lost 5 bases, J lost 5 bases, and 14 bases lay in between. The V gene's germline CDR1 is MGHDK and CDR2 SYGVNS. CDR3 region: CASSFSRSIDTQYF. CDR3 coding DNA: TGTGCCAGCAGTTTTTCCAGGTCTATAGATACGCAGTATTTT.

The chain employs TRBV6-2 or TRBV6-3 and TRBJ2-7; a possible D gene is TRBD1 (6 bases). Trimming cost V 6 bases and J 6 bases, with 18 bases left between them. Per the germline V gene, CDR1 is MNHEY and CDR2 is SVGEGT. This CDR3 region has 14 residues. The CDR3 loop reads CASSLKRTGFEQYF. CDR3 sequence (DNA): TGTGCCAGCAGCCTCAAAAGAACAGGGTTCGAGCAGTACTTC.

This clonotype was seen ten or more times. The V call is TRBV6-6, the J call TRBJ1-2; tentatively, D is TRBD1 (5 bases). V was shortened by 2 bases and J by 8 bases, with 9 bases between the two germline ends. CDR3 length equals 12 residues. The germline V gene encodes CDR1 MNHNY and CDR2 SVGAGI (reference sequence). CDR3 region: CASSYEGTGYTF. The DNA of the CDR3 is TGTGCCAGCAGTTACGAGGGGACCGGCTACACCTTC.

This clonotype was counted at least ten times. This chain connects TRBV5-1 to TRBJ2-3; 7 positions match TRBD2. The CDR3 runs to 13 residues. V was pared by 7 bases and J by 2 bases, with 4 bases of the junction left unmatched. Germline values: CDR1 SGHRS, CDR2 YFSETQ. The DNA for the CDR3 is TGCGCCAGCTCAGCGGGAAACACAGATACGCAGTATTTT. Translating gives CASSAGNTDTQYF.

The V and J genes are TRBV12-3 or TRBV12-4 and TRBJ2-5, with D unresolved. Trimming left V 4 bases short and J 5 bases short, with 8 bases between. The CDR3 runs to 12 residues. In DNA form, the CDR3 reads TGTGCCAGCAGTTCTCCCCACGAGACCCAGTACTTC. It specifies CASSSPHETQYF.

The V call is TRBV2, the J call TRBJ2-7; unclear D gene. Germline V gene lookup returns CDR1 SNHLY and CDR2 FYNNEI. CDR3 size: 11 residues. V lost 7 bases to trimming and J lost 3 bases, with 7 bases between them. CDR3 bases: TGTGCCAGCAACGAAAACTACGAGCAGTACTTC. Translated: CASNENYEQYF.

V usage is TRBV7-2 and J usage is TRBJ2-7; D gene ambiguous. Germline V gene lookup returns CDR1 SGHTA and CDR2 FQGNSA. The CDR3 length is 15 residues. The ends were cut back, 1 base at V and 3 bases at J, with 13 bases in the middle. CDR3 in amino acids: CASSLVGVTNYEQYF. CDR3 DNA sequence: TGTGCCAGCAGCTTAGTCGGAGTGACAAACTACGAGCAGTACTTC.

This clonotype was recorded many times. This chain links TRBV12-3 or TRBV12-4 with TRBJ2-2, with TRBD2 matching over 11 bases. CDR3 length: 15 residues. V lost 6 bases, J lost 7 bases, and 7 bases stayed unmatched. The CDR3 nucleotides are TGTGCCAGCAGACGACTAGCGGGAACGGTCGGGGAGCTGTTTTTT. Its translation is CASRRLAGTVGELFF.

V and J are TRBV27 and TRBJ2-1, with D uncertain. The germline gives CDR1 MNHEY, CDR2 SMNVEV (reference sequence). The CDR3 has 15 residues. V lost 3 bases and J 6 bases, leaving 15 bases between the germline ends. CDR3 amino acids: CASSFGSPKSNEQFF. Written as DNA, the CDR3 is TGTGCCAGCAGTTTCGGGTCCCCCAAGAGCAATGAGCAGTTCTTC.

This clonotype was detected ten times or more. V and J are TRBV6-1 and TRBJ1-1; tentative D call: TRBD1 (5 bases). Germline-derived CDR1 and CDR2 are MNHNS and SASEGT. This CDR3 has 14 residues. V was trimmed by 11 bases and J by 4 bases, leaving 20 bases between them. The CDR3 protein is CAVPGYPLSTEAFF. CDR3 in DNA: TGTGCCGTCCCAGGGTACCCGTTGAGCACTGAAGCTTTCTTT.

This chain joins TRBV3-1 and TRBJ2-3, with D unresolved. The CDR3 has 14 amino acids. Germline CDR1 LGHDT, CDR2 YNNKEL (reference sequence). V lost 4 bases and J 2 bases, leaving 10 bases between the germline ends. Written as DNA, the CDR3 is TGTGCCAGCAGCCCCAACCCGACCACAGATACGCAGTATTTT. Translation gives CASSPNPTTDTQYF.

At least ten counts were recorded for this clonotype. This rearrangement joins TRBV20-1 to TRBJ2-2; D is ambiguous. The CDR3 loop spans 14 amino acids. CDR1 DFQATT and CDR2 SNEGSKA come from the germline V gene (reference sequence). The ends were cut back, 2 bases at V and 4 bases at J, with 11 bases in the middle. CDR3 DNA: TGCAGTGCTAGACCCGGGCTCCCCACCGGGGAGCTGTTTTTT. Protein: CSARPGLPTGELFF.

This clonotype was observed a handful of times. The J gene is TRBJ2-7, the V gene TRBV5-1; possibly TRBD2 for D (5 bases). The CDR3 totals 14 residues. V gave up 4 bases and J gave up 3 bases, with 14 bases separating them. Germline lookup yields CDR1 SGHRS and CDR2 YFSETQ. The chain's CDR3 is CASSLTEAVYEQYF. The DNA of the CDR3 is TGCGCCAGCAGCCTCACGGAGGCCGTCTACGAGCAGTACTTC. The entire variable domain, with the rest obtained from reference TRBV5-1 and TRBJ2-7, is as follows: KAGVTQTPRYLIKTRGQQVTLSCSPISGHRSVSWYQQTPGQGLQFLFEYFSETQRNKGNFPGRFSGRQFSNSRSEMNVSTLELGDSALYLCASSLTEAVYEQYFGPGTRLTVT.

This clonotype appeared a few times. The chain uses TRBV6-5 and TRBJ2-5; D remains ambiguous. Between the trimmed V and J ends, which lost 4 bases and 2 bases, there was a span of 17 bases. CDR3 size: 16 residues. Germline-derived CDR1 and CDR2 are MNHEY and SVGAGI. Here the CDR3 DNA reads TGTGCCAGCAGTTTCAGCGTACCAACCTCACAAGAGACCCAGTACTTC. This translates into CASSFSVPTSQETQYF.

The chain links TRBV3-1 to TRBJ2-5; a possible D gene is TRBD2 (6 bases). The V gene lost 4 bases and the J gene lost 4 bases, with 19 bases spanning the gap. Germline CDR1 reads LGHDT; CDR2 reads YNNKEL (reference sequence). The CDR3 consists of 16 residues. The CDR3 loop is CASSLPGPFSGETQYF. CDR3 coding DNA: TGTGCCAGCAGCCTACCTGGACCATTTAGCGGAGAGACCCAGTACTTC.

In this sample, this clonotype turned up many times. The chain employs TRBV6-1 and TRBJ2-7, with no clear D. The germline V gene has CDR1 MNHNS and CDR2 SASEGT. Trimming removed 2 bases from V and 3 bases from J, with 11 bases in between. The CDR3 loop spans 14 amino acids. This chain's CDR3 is CASSEMSVFYEQYF. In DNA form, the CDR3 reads TGTGCCAGCAGTGAAATGTCAGTATTCTACGAGCAGTACTTC.